The rows below give T cell receptor beta chains drawn from one sample of a study of PD-1 blockade in classical Hodgkin lymphoma. TCRdb keeps only in-frame clones here, not all; method: immunoSEQ multiplex PCR. The sample includes about 93,000 clones, 92% of them seen just once. The source material was peripheral blood mononuclear cells (PBMCs), sampled before the second cycle of nivolumab. The receptors shown here come from a human donor with classical Hodgkin lymphoma. Each CDR3 is given with its conserved first and last residue. The order of the fields is J gene, clone size, D gene, V gene, CDR3 protein, CDR3 DNA. D genes are given only for firm matches. Clone size is stated in some rows and not others, as once, few, many or a class when expanded.

TRBJ2-5 - TRBD1 TRBV6-6 CASSYSTGLEYF TGTGCCAGCAGTTACTCGACAGGGTTGGAGTACTTC
TRBJ2-1 - - TRBV7-9 CASRSRWEQEGEQFF TGTGCCAGCAGATCCAGGTGGGAGCAAGAAGGTGAGCAGTTCTTC
TRBJ1-1 - - TRBV7-8 CASSLAPGYGMNTEAFF TGTGCCAGCAGCTTAGCCCCAGGGTACGGCATGAACACTGAAGCTTTCTTT
TRBJ1-1 - TRBD1 TRBV30 CAWSGQATTEAFF TGTGCCTGGAGCGGACAGGCGACCACTGAAGCTTTCTTT
TRBJ2-7 - TRBD2 TRBV6-1 CASSEARLAGTYEQYF TGTGCCAGCAGTGAAGCGCGACTAGCGGGTACGTACGAGCAGTACTTC
TRBJ2-7 - TRBD2 TRBV29-1 CSVGGGTSYEQYF TGCAGCGTTGGGGGGGGTACGTCCTACGAGCAGTACTTC
TRBJ2-7 - - TRBV7-9 CASSFGSPGRKYYEQYF TGTGCCAGCAGCTTCGGGAGTCCTGGGAGGAAGTACTACGAGCAGTACTTC
TRBJ2-1 - TRBD1 TRBV5-4 CASSTRRDFPGQGAYEQFF TGTGCCAGCAGCACCCGGCGGGACTTTCCGGGACAGGGGGCCTATGAGCAGTTCTTC
TRBJ2-3 few TRBD2 TRBV27 CASSFWTSNTQYF TGTGCCAGCAGTTTCTGGACTAGCAATACGCAGTATTTT
TRBJ1-5 - - TRBV7-2 CASSLASGGQPQHF TGTGCCAGCAGCTTAGCGTCAGGTGGACAGCCCCAGCATTTT
TRBJ2-7 - TRBD1 TRBV15 CATSRGQTYEQYF TGTGCCACCAGCAGGGGACAGACCTACGAGCAGTACTTC